The sequence of this T cell receptor beta chain was determined in a study of blood T cell repertoires in COVID-19. Before being deemed recovered, Cohort 3 donors had two negative PCRs, clearance, or symptom resolution. Authors' methods: Using reference gene primer amplification, nucleated cell counts were estimated. The table came from immunoSEQ multiplex PCR; TCRdb's copy has only in-frame clones and leaves some out. The DNA was the basis for D and trimming; V, J and clone size are from that table. This sample has roughly 370,000 clones; approximately 87% occur once, and the top ten carry approximately 9.3%. Trimming removed 1 base from V and 10 bases from J, with 17 bases in between. This CDR3 is 16 amino acids long. Per germline, CDR1 LGHDT and CDR2 YNNKEL (reference sequence).

The chain has TRBV3-1 (or the pseudogene TRBV3-2) and TRBJ1-6, with D perhaps matching TRBD1 (5 bases). The sample taken for sequencing was PBMCs or T cells enriched from blood (not recorded which). The clonotype comes from a woman aged 50 to 60 who had recovered from COVID-19. The CDR3, as DNA: TGTGCCAGCAGCCAAGTGGGCCAAGGGGTCGGATCACCCCTCCACTTT. Amino acids: CASSQVGQGVGSPLHF.